One TCR beta chain is described in this entry. The PCR ran on 60 Vbeta and 13 Jbeta primers. The data were produced by immunoSEQ multiplex PCR, yet TCRdb's version contains in-frame clones alone and is incomplete. The sample yields 100,000 or so clones, roughly 73% seen once. The data belong to a study of cytomegalovirus exposure and HLA in healthy donors. The CDR3 is 12 residues long. Trimming removed 7 bases at V and 5 bases at J, with 11 bases between. CDR1 is SNHLY, CDR2 FYNNEI, per germline. The sequenced sample was PBMCs. V usage is TRBV2 and J usage is TRBJ2-5, with D tentatively TRBD1 (5 bases). This TCR was sampled from a man aged 35 to 55 in good health and CMV-seronegative. Here the CDR3 DNA reads TGTGCCAGCATGGGGCCGTGGGAGACCCAGTACTTC. This translates into CASMGPWETQYF.